This T cell receptor (beta chain) came from a study of human T cells and chemical hapten exposure. Study findings and constraints: The donors suffered from alopecia, so their immune response may not match that of healthy people. With regard to DPC sensitization, TCRs above 1 in 1000 frequency did not change.

This sample's time point: pre-sensitization, week 0. Treatment specified: therapeutic diphenylcyclopropenone sensitization with weekly scalp DPC. Blood, whole and unfractionated, served as the source for total RNA extraction. This clonotype has more than one count but fewer than ten. Antigen unknown. TCRdb used MiXCR to reprocess the RACE reads, holding one entry per CDR3 protein. The table has approximately 52,000 distinct CDR3 sequences, roughly 10% seen once. The source was whole blood, collected in connection with sensitization to the hapten diphenylcyclopropenone (DPC). This TCR was recovered from a woman aged 25 to 39 with alopecia areata. Some clones in this sample may be carry-over from other donors' samples.

CDR3 coding DNA: TGTGCCAGCAGCTTAATTCAGGGCTACGAGCAGTACTTC. Amino acids: CASSLIQGYEQYF. The chain recombines TRBV7-8 with TRBJ2-7, with D tentatively TRBD1 (5 bases). V was clipped by 2 bases and J by 3 bases, with 8 bases between them. CDR1 SGHVS and CDR2 FQNEAQ come from the germline V gene. CDR3 length: 13 amino acids.